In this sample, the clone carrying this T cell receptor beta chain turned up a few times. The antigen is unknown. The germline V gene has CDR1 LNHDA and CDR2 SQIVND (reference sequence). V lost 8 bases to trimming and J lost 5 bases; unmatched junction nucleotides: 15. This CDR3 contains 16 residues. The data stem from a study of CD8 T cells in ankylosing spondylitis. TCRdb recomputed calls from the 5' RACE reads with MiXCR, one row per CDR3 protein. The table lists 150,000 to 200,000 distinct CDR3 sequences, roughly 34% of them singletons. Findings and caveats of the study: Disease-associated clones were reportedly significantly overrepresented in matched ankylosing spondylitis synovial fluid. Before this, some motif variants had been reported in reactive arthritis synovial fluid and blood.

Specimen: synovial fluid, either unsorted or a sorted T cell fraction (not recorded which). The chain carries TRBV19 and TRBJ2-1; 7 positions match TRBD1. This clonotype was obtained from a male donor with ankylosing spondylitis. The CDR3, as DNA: TGTGCCAGTGCGAGGGAAACAGGGGCTCTCGACAATGAGCAGTTCTTC. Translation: CASARETGALDNEQFF.